This TCR beta chain originates from a study of blood T cell repertoires in COVID-19. This clone was seen just once. Per germline, CDR1 SEHNR and CDR2 FQNEAQ (reference sequence). This CDR3 has 16 amino acids. Trimming removed 4 bases from V and 5 bases from J; junction bases left unmatched: 11. The method was immunoSEQ multiplex PCR; TCRdb's version includes in-frame clones alone and lacks a portion of them. The sample has 150,000 to 200,000 clones, about 77% seen once. The receptor was isolated from a woman between 50 and 59 years old with acute COVID-19. The chain combines TRBV7-9 with TRBJ1-1; 9 positions match TRBD1. Material: PBMCs or T cells enriched from blood (not recorded which). The CDR3 DNA is TGTGCCAGCAGCTCCCCGACAGGGGGAGTAGGGACTGAAGCTTTCTTT. Residues: CASSSPTGGVGTEAFF. Full variable domain (outside the CDR3, taken from reference TRBV7-9 and TRBJ1-1): DTGVSQNPRHKITKRGQNVTFRCDPISEHNRLYWYRQTLGQGPEFLTYFQNEAQLEKSRLLSDRFSAERPKGSFSTLEIQRTEQGDSAMYLCASSSPTGGVGTEAFFGQGTRLTVV.